This T cell receptor beta chain comes out of a study of CD8 T cells in Susac syndrome. Reverse transcription of about 0.45 to 1 ug RNA was performed with random hexamers. The amplification used immunoSEQ multiplex PCR on TCR beta CDR3; it spanned 54 Vbeta and 13 Jbeta. TCRdb re-analysed the immunoSEQ multiplex PCR reads in MiXCR, keeping a single row per CDR3 protein. This sample has more than 200,000 distinct CDR3 sequences; roughly 90% occur once, and the top ten carry about 0.12%. This clonotype was sampled from a human donor with multiple sclerosis. What was sequenced was CD8+ T cells from PBMCs.

The CDR3 region is CSARDLGNTIYF. The CDR3 coding sequence is TGCAGTGCTAGAGATCTAGGAAACACCATATATTTT. The rearrangement links TRBV20-1 to TRBJ1-3; no clear D gene. Looked up from germline, CDR1 is DFQATT and CDR2 is SNEGSKA (reference sequence). This CDR3 has 12 residues. Trimming took 0 bases from V and 4 from J, leaving 4 bases between them.